This TCR beta chain is drawn from a study of Ad26.COV2.S vaccination and SARS-CoV-2 variants. Assay used: immunoSEQ multiplex PCR; TCRdb lists only in-frame clones, some missing. The table lists roughly 350,000 clones, roughly 84% of them singletons. Treatment specified: some 19 received Ad26.COV2.S at low or high dose, single or two shots; five or six received placebo; per-sample allocation not given. Specimens were obtained on day 63 following the first vaccine or placebo injection. Germline V lookup: CDR1 SGDLS, CDR2 YYNGEE. The V gene end was trimmed by 6 bases and the J gene end by 0 bases; junction bases not matched to a gene: 7. This CDR3 is 15 amino acids long.

The sequencing here drew on peripheral blood, taken in a trial of Ad26.COV2.S vaccine versus placebo. This chain connects TRBV9 to TRBJ1-1; TRBD1 matches at 8 bases. This sequence originates from a person aged 18-65 years who received the Ad26.COV2.S COVID-19 vaccine or a placebo. The CDR3 here is CASNPGGYMNTEAFF. DNA for the CDR3: TGTGCCAGCAACCCAGGGGGCTATATGAACACTGAAGCTTTCTTT.